Listed here is a single TCR beta chain. Its antigen is unknown. Data came from immunoSEQ multiplex PCR; TCRdb stores just in-frame clones and leaves some out. The sample holds about 680,000 clones, around three quarters seen once. The data stem from a study of shared clonotypes between healthy human individuals. Looked up from germline, CDR1 is MGHRA and CDR2 is YSYEKL. V was trimmed by 1 base and J by 11 bases, leaving 21 bases between them. This CDR3 comprises 16 residues. Notes on the study in general: Some clonotypes were shared by all four sorted-subset donors, while others were not shared. The non-shared ones had lower generation probabilities than the shared ones.

This chain links TRBV4-1 with TRBJ1-5; D not certain. The material sequenced was memory CD4+ T cells sorted from blood. This sample's subset: CD45RA-negative fraction. This clonotype was sampled from a woman aged 25 to 39 in good health. The CDR3 reads CASSQVVISGPVAQHF. CDR3 nucleotides: TGCGCCAGCAGCCAAGTAGTCATTTCCGGGCCGGTGGCCCAGCATTTT.